These 21 T cell receptor beta chains share one sample of origin, sequenced in a study of shared clonotypes between healthy human individuals. Libraries were prepared by immunoSEQ multiplex PCR; TCRdb keeps only in-frame clonotypes and omits some of them. In the table there are around 600,000 clones, 85% to 95% of which are singletons. CD45RO negativity and positive selection for CCR7 defined naive CD8 cells, a population that excluded terminally differentiated effector memory CD45RA+ cells. Sequencing was carried out using naive CD8+ T cells sorted from blood. Receptor source: a woman aged 30 to 39 in good health.

Only one count was recorded for this clone. This CDR3 reads CASSVGGGTDTQYF. The CDR3 nucleotides are TGTGCCAGCAGTGTAGGGGGCGGCACAGATACGCAGTATTTT. J is TRBJ2-3 and V is TRBV2; the match to TRBD1 covers 7 bases. Trimming at V came to 4 bases and at J to 1 base, leaving 2 bases not matched to a gene. This CDR3 region has 14 residues. The germline gives CDR1 SNHLY, CDR2 FYNNEI. The whole variable domain, remainder taken from reference TRBV2 and TRBJ2-3, is EPEVTQTPSHQVTQMGQEVILRCVPISNHLYFYWYRQILGQKVEFLVSFYNNEISEKSEIFDDQFSVERPDGSNFTLKIRSTKLEDSAMYFCASSVGGGTDTQYFGPGTRLTVL.

J is TRBJ2-2 and V is TRBV28; 10 positions agree with TRBD2. The V gene's germline CDR1 is MDHEN and CDR2 SYDVKM. The CDR3 runs 17 residues. Unmatched junction bases numbered 7, after V lost 3 bases and J lost 3 bases. Here the CDR3 reads CASSFPSGRWDTGELFF. In DNA, the CDR3 is TGTGCCAGCAGTTTCCCTAGCGGGAGATGGGACACCGGGGAGCTGTTTTTT.

The chain couples TRBV7-9 to TRBJ2-2; 7 bases fit TRBD1. J lost 3 bases, V lost 5 bases, and 3 bases had no gene match. Germline CDR1 SEHNR, CDR2 FQNEAQ (reference sequence). The length of the CDR3 is 14 residues. The CDR3, as DNA: TGTGCCAGCAGCGAGACAGGGCACACCGGGGAGCTGTTTTTT. Its protein is CASSETGHTGELFF.

The chain uses TRBV2 and TRBJ2-7; 10 positions agree with TRBD2. CDR3 length equals 13 residues. Trimming cost V 10 bases and J 3 bases; bases outside gene matches: 6. Germline lookup yields CDR1 SNHLY and CDR2 FYNNEI. The CDR3 reads CATAGTSVYEQYF. CDR3 sequence (DNA): TGTGCCACCGCCGGGACTAGCGTCTACGAGCAGTACTTC.

The gene calls are TRBV28 and TRBJ1-4; 9 bases are shared with TRBD1. Germline-derived CDR1 and CDR2 are MDHEN and SYDVKM. The CDR3 totals 16 residues. V lost 3 bases to trimming and J lost 7 bases; unmatched junction nucleotides: 9. Written as DNA, the CDR3 is TGTGCCAGCAGTTTTGACTCGGACAGGGGCGGTGAAAAACTGTTTTTT. Translation: CASSFDSDRGGEKLFF.

The chain employs TRBV13 and TRBJ2-3, with TRBD2 matching 7 bases. Germline V CDR1 and CDR2: PRHDT, FYEKMQ (reference sequence). Trimming cost V 3 bases and J 0 bases; bases outside gene matches: 6. The CDR3 totals 16 residues. CDR3 in amino acids: CASSFWPAGSTDTQYF. CDR3 bases: TGTGCCAGCAGCTTTTGGCCAGCGGGGAGCACAGATACGCAGTATTTT. The entire variable domain, with the rest obtained from reference TRBV13 and TRBJ2-3, is as follows: AAGVIQSPRHLIKEKRETATLKCYPIPRHDTVYWYQQGPGQDPQFLISFYEKMQSDKGSIPDRFSAQQFSDYHSELNMSSLELGDSALYFCASSFWPAGSTDTQYFGPGTRLTVL.

This clone was seen only once. This chain uses TRBV19 with TRBJ2-7, with a tentative D call TRBD1 (6 bases). With 10 bases removed from V and 0 bases from J, the gap between germline ends came to 19 bases. Germline V gene data show CDR1 as LNHDA and CDR2 as SQIVND (reference sequence). CDR3 size: 15 residues. The CDR3 reads CATRVGAGASYEQYF. The CDR3 DNA sequence: TGTGCCACCCGAGTTGGGGCAGGGGCCTCCTACGAGCAGTACTTC.

The chain carries TRBV6-1 and TRBJ2-7, with 8 bases that match TRBD1. The CDR3 length is 15 residues. V lost 6 bases and J lost 4; bases outside the gene matches: 11. Looked up from germline, CDR1 is MNHNS and CDR2 is SASEGT. CDR3 amino acids: CASRERQGLLYEQYF. CDR3 in DNA: TGTGCCAGCAGAGAACGACAGGGGCTATTGTACGAGCAGTACTTC.

The V gene is TRBV11-2, the J gene TRBJ2-5; no definite D call. Trimming cost V 3 bases and J 1 base, with 3 bases left between them. Germline V gives CDR1 SGHAT, CDR2 FQNNGV. The CDR3 has 12 residues. CDR3 DNA: TGTGCCAGCAGCTTGATCCAAGAGACCCAGTACTTC. Translated, it gives CASSLIQETQYF. Based on the CDR3 plus reference TRBV11-2 and TRBJ2-5, the full variable domain is EAGVAQSPRYKIIEKRQSVAFWCNPISGHATLYWYQQILGQGPKLLIQFQNNGVVDDSQLPKDRFSAERLKGVDSTLKIQPAKLEDSAVYLCASSLIQETQYFGPGTRLLVL.

This clone has more than one count but fewer than ten. V usage is TRBV5-4 and J usage is TRBJ1-2, with D uncertain. The V gene lost 4 bases and the J gene lost 7 bases, with 11 bases spanning the gap. Germline CDR1 is SGHNT and CDR2 is YYREEE (reference sequence). CDR3 size: 12 residues. CDR3 nucleotide sequence: TGTGCCAGCAGCCCGGAACGGGGTGGCTACACCTTC. Translation: CASSPERGGYTF.

This chain connects TRBV11-2 to TRBJ1-1, with 7 bases that match TRBD1. The V segment lost 1 base and the J segment 10 bases; nucleotides outside the gene matches: 9. This CDR3 spans 14 amino acids. Germline V CDR1 and CDR2: SGHAT, FQNNGV. The CDR3 is CASSLARGIKSAFF. CDR3 bases: TGTGCCAGCAGCTTAGCCAGGGGGATTAAGTCAGCTTTCTTT.

The V gene is TRBV5-5, the J gene TRBJ2-6, with no clear D. The CDR3 totals 15 residues. Trimming stripped 1 base from V and 0 bases from J, with 5 bases between. Germline values: CDR1 SGHKS, CDR2 YYEKEE (reference sequence). This CDR3 is CASSLSGSGANVLTF. CDR3 DNA sequence: TGTGCCAGCAGCTTGTCAGGCTCTGGGGCCAACGTCCTGACTTTC.

The chain joins TRBV6-5 to TRBJ2-7; D gene ambiguous. The V end lost 0 bases, the J end lost 4 bases, and 10 bases lay between the germline ends. The CDR3 covers 14 residues. In germline, CDR1 is MNHEY, CDR2 SVGAGI. The CDR3 here is CASSYSKALYEQYF. The CDR3 region has the DNA TGTGCCAGCAGTTACTCGAAGGCCTTGTACGAGCAGTACTTC.

The chain employs TRBV29-1 and TRBJ1-4; maybe TRBD1 (5 bases). CDR3 length equals 13 residues. The V and J ends lost 4 bases and 0 bases respectively, with 6 bases between them. Germline CDR1 SQVTM, CDR2 ANQGSEA. The CDR3 reads CSVGGTTNEKLFF. CDR3 nucleotide sequence: TGCAGCGTTGGGGGCACAACTAATGAAAAACTGTTTTTT. The full variable domain, with the rest looked up from reference TRBV29-1 and TRBJ1-4, is SAVISQKPSRDICQRGTSLTIQCQVDSQVTMMFWYRQQPGQSLTLIATANQGSEATYESGFVIDKFPISRPNLTFSTLTVSNMSPEDSSIYLCSVGGTTNEKLFFGSGTQLSVL.

The DNA of the CDR3 is TGTGCCAGCGGGCCACAGGGTCATGGCTACACCTTC. This translates into CASGPQGHGYTF. This chain links TRBV27 with TRBJ1-2, with D perhaps TRBD1 (6 bases). The CDR3 sequence is 12 residues long. V was clipped by 8 bases and J by 6 bases, with 13 bases between them. The germline CDR1 and CDR2 sequences are MNHEY and SMNVEV (reference sequence).

The chain is built from TRBV7-9 and TRBJ2-5, with 9 nucleotides matching TRBD1. Germline V gene lookup returns CDR1 SEHNR and CDR2 FQNEAQ (reference sequence). Losses at the gene ends were 5 bases for V and 3 bases for J; bases not matched to a gene: 10. This CDR3 contains 16 residues. CDR3 residues: CASSPGDGQGKETQYF. CDR3 bases: TGTGCCAGCAGCCCCGGAGATGGACAGGGGAAAGAGACCCAGTACTTC.

This chain joins TRBV13 and TRBJ2-3; 11 bases are a match to TRBD2. There are 17 residues in the CDR3. Germline V gives CDR1 PRHDT, CDR2 FYEKMQ (reference sequence). With V trimmed by 5 bases and J by 0 bases, 7 bases remained unmatched. The DNA of the CDR3 is TGTGCCAGCAGCCCTCCGACTAGCGGGGATAGCACAGATACGCAGTATTTT. Its translation: CASSPPTSGDSTDTQYF.

The V call is TRBV25-1, the J call TRBJ2-1; D gene unclear. V lost 3 bases, J lost 4 bases, and 7 bases lay in between. Per germline, CDR1 MGHDK and CDR2 SYGVNS. The CDR3 runs to 13 residues. The DNA for the CDR3 is TGTGCCAGCAGTGATCAACTATACAATGAGCAGTTCTTC. This gives the protein CASSDQLYNEQFF.

The rearrangement joins TRBV9 to TRBJ1-4; 9 bases are a match to TRBD1. CDR3 size: 16 residues. Germline CDR1 SGDLS, CDR2 YYNGEE. The V segment lost 5 bases and the J segment 4 bases; nucleotides outside the gene matches: 9. The CDR3 DNA is TGTGCCAGCAGTCTCGGGACAGGGCTGTTTAATGAAAAACTGTTTTTT. It codes for CASSLGTGLFNEKLFF.

The V gene is TRBV7-7, the J gene TRBJ2-3, with D tentatively TRBD1 or TRBD2 (5 bases each). The germline CDR1 and CDR2 sequences are SSHAT and FNYEAQ (reference sequence). This CDR3 has 13 residues. With 5 bases removed from V and 6 bases from J, the gap between germline ends came to 12 bases. The CDR3 DNA is TGTGCCAGCAGCACGGGACGAGCGGATACGCAGTATTTT. Encoded protein: CASSTGRADTQYF.

This chain joins TRBV10-3 and TRBJ1-5, with D unclear. V shed 3 bases and J shed 1 base, with 10 bases lying between them. Germline lookup yields CDR1 ENHRY and CDR2 SYGVKD. This CDR3 is built from 15 residues. The CDR3 spells CAISDLVTSNQPQHF. In nucleotides, the CDR3 is TGTGCCATCAGTGACTTGGTTACAAGCAATCAGCCCCAGCATTTT.